A selection of T cell receptor beta chains follows, all from one sample in a study of blood T cell repertoires in COVID-19. Sequenced by immunoSEQ multiplex PCR; TCRdb stores in-frame clones only, minus some. The sample contains over 200,000 clones, about 90% of which appear only once. The sequenced sample consisted of peripheral blood. The receptors were gathered from a man between 18 and 35 years old with active or convalescent COVID-19. CDR3s include the opening cysteine and the closing phenylalanine or tryptophan. Each record gives: V gene, J gene, clone size, D gene, CDR3 protein, CDR3 DNA. D genes are given only for firm matches. Clone size is stated in some rows and not others, as once, few, many or a class when expanded.

v_gene: TRBV2
j_gene: TRBJ2-6
abundance: -
d_gene: TRBD2
CDR3aa: CASSESSGLSGANVLTF
CDR3nt: TGTGCCAGCAGTGAATCTAGCGGTCTCTCTGGGGCCAACGTCCTGACTTTC

v_gene: TRBV25-1
j_gene: TRBJ1-4
abundance: -
d_gene: TRBD1
CDR3aa: CASSEYRQGDEKLFF
CDR3nt: TGTGCCAGCAGTGAATATCGACAGGGGGATGAAAAACTGTTTTTT

v_gene: TRBV30
j_gene: TRBJ2-5
abundance: -
d_gene: -
CDR3aa: CAWSPGTQRETQYF
CDR3nt: TGTGCCTGGAGTCCCGGGACACAGAGAGAGACCCAGTACTTC

v_gene: TRBV6-5
j_gene: TRBJ2-3
abundance: -
d_gene: TRBD2
CDR3aa: CASIPAGGTDTQYF
CDR3nt: TGTGCCAGCATTCCAGCGGGAGGAACAGATACGCAGTATTTT

v_gene: TRBV4-1
j_gene: TRBJ1-3
abundance: -
d_gene: -
CDR3aa: CASSQVLNRVGNTIYF
CDR3nt: TGCGCCAGCAGCCAAGTACTGAACAGGGTTGGAAACACCATATATTTT

v_gene: TRBV28
j_gene: TRBJ1-2
abundance: once
d_gene: -
CDR3aa: CASSRGRNYGYTF
CDR3nt: TGTGCCAGCAGTCGCGGGCGTAACTATGGCTACACCTTC

v_gene: TRBV19
j_gene: TRBJ2-5
abundance: -
d_gene: TRBD2
CDR3aa: CATSMSRLAGVQETQYF
CDR3nt: TGTGCCACTTCTATGTCGCGACTAGCGGGAGTTCAAGAGACCCAGTACTTC

v_gene: TRBV7-2
j_gene: TRBJ1-1
abundance: once
d_gene: -
CDR3aa: CASGLGGNTEAFF
CDR3nt: TGTGCCAGCGGCCTGGGGGGTAACACTGAAGCTTTCTTT

v_gene: TRBV6-5
j_gene: TRBJ1-1
abundance: -
d_gene: -
CDR3aa: CASSYVGGVPEAFF
CDR3nt: TGTGCCAGCAGCTACGTCGGAGGGGTGCCTGAAGCTTTCTTT

v_gene: TRBV4-3
j_gene: TRBJ1-3
abundance: -
d_gene: -
CDR3aa: CASSRSGRGTGNTIYF
CDR3nt: TGCGCCAGCAGCCGATCCGGCAGGGGAACTGGAAACACCATATATTTT

v_gene: TRBV5-5
j_gene: TRBJ2-1
abundance: once
d_gene: TRBD1
CDR3aa: CASSRGQYNEQFF
CDR3nt: TGTGCCAGCAGCCGGGGACAGTACAATGAGCAGTTCTTC

v_gene: TRBV4-2
j_gene: TRBJ1-6
abundance: few
d_gene: -
CDR3aa: CASSPRGLSKSSYNSPLHF
CDR3nt: TGTGCCAGCAGCCCTCGCGGTCTGTCCAAAAGCTCCTATAATTCACCCCTCCACTTT

v_gene: TRBV29-1
j_gene: TRBJ2-6
abundance: -
d_gene: -
CDR3aa: CSVEEVAGRISGANVLTF
CDR3nt: TGCAGCGTTGAAGAGGTGGCAGGAAGGATCTCTGGGGCCAACGTCCTGACTTTC

v_gene: TRBV19
j_gene: TRBJ1-3
abundance: once
d_gene: -
CDR3aa: CASKTGMNTIYF
CDR3nt: TGTGCCAGTAAAACGGGGATGAACACCATATATTTT

v_gene: TRBV19
j_gene: TRBJ1-1
abundance: -
d_gene: -
CDR3aa: CASSFLDTEAFF
CDR3nt: TGTGCCAGTAGTTTTTTAGACACTGAAGCTTTCTTT

v_gene: TRBV9
j_gene: TRBJ1-2
abundance: -
d_gene: TRBD1
CDR3aa: CASSVDTGGSGYTF
CDR3nt: TGTGCCAGCAGCGTAGATACAGGGGGGAGCGGCTACACCTTC

v_gene: TRBV30
j_gene: TRBJ2-1
abundance: -
d_gene: -
CDR3aa: CACPLFSGGRNWGQFF
CDR3nt: TGTGCCTGCCCTCTCTTTAGCGGAGGGCGAAATTGGGGGCAGTTCTTC

v_gene: TRBV19
j_gene: TRBJ2-3
abundance: -
d_gene: TRBD1
CDR3aa: CASSMTGAADTQYF
CDR3nt: TGTGCCAGTAGCATGACAGGGGCGGCAGATACGCAGTATTTT

v_gene: TRBV29-1
j_gene: TRBJ2-2
abundance: -
d_gene: -
CDR3aa: CSERTGAGELFF
CDR3nt: TGCAGCGAAAGGACTGGGGCCGGGGAGCTGTTTTTT

v_gene: TRBV3-1/TRBV3-2
j_gene: TRBJ2-7
abundance: once
d_gene: -
CDR3aa: CASSQAPDTSYEQYF
CDR3nt: TGTGCCAGCAGCCAAGCCCCGGACACATCCTACGAGCAGTACTTC

v_gene: TRBV11-1
j_gene: TRBJ1-3
abundance: -
d_gene: -
CDR3aa: CASSYLTDPSGNTIYF
CDR3nt: TGTGCCAGCAGCTACCTGACAGATCCCTCTGGAAACACCATATATTTT

v_gene: TRBV30
j_gene: TRBJ1-2
abundance: -
d_gene: TRBD1
CDR3aa: CAWSGTGVWNYGYTF
CDR3nt: TGTGCCTGGAGTGGGACAGGGGTATGGAACTATGGCTACACCTTC

v_gene: TRBV13
j_gene: TRBJ2-3
abundance: -
d_gene: TRBD2
CDR3aa: CASSLGASGTTDTQYF
CDR3nt: TGTGCCAGCAGCTTAGGGGCTAGCGGGACTACAGATACGCAGTATTTT

v_gene: TRBV10-3
j_gene: TRBJ1-5
abundance: -
d_gene: TRBD1
CDR3aa: CAISTDRGNQPQHF
CDR3nt: TGTGCCATCAGTACTGACAGGGGTAATCAGCCCCAGCATTTT

v_gene: TRBV27
j_gene: TRBJ2-2
abundance: -
d_gene: TRBD2
CDR3aa: CASSLGSSGRTNTGELFF
CDR3nt: TGTGCCAGCAGTTTAGGTTCTAGCGGGAGGACTAACACCGGGGAGCTGTTTTTT

v_gene: TRBV5-1
j_gene: TRBJ2-1
abundance: -
d_gene: TRBD2
CDR3aa: CASSLTSGSSYNEQFF
CDR3nt: TGCGCCAGCAGCTTAACTAGCGGGAGCTCCTACAATGAGCAGTTCTTC

v_gene: TRBV6-1
j_gene: TRBJ1-2
abundance: -
d_gene: -
CDR3aa: CASSELGGFDGYTF
CDR3nt: TGTGCCAGCAGTGAATTAGGCGGTTTTGATGGCTACACCTTC

v_gene: TRBV27
j_gene: TRBJ2-7
abundance: -
d_gene: TRBD2
CDR3aa: CASRTSESYEQYF
CDR3nt: TGTGCCAGCCGGACTAGCGAGTCCTACGAGCAGTACTTC

v_gene: TRBV19
j_gene: TRBJ1-1
abundance: -
d_gene: -
CDR3aa: CASSIELNTEAFF
CDR3nt: TGTGCCAGTAGTATTGAGCTGAACACTGAAGCTTTCTTT

v_gene: TRBV5-1
j_gene: TRBJ2-1
abundance: -
d_gene: -
CDR3aa: CASSLEQEQFF
CDR3nt: TGCGCCAGCAGCTTGGAACAGGAGCAGTTCTTC

v_gene: TRBV30
j_gene: TRBJ2-4
abundance: once
d_gene: -
CDR3aa: CAWSPAGINIQYF
CDR3nt: TGTGCCTGGAGTCCAGCCGGGATAAACATTCAGTACTTC

v_gene: TRBV9
j_gene: TRBJ2-6
abundance: -
d_gene: TRBD1
CDR3aa: CASSKTGMVSGANVLTF
CDR3nt: TGTGCCAGCAGTAAGACAGGGATGGTCTCTGGGGCCAACGTCCTGACTTTC

v_gene: TRBV25-1
j_gene: TRBJ2-6
abundance: -
d_gene: TRBD2
CDR3aa: CASNSGTSAASGANVLTF
CDR3nt: TGTGCCAGCAATTCCGGGACTAGCGCAGCCTCTGGGGCCAACGTCCTGACTTTC

v_gene: TRBV5-4
j_gene: TRBJ1-1
abundance: -
d_gene: -
CDR3aa: CASSLVAGMTFF
CDR3nt: TGTGCCAGCAGCTTGGTGGCGGGTATGACTTTCTTT

v_gene: TRBV4-2
j_gene: TRBJ2-7
abundance: -
d_gene: TRBD2
CDR3aa: CASSAGTSAREQYF
CDR3nt: TGTGCCAGCAGCGCCGGGACTAGTGCACGCGAGCAGTACTTC

v_gene: TRBV7-8
j_gene: TRBJ2-2
abundance: -
d_gene: -
CDR3aa: CASTPRGAYTGELFF
CDR3nt: TGTGCCAGCACCCCACGGGGGGCTTACACCGGGGAGCTGTTTTTT

v_gene: TRBV7-2
j_gene: TRBJ1-1
abundance: -
d_gene: TRBD1
CDR3aa: CASSLDRDSQAFF
CDR3nt: TGTGCCAGCAGCTTAGACCGGGACAGCCAAGCTTTCTTT

v_gene: TRBV5-8
j_gene: TRBJ2-7
abundance: once
d_gene: -
CDR3aa: CASKSTDYYEQYF
CDR3nt: TGTGCCAGCAAATCCACAGATTACTACGAGCAGTACTTC

v_gene: TRBV27
j_gene: TRBJ2-7
abundance: -
d_gene: -
CDR3aa: CASSLLGSPYEQYF
CDR3nt: TGTGCCAGCAGTTTATTGGGCAGCCCCTACGAGCAGTACTTC

v_gene: TRBV6-5
j_gene: TRBJ2-7
abundance: once
d_gene: TRBD1
CDR3aa: CASSTTGSGSYEQYF
CDR3nt: TGTGCCAGCAGTACGACAGGGAGTGGCTCCTACGAGCAGTACTTC